This passage covers 25 T cell receptor beta chains from one sample sequenced in a study of T-cell memory formation after mild COVID-19. TCRdb itself ran the 5' RACE reads through MiXCR, one entry per CDR3 protein. The profile shows a few hundred thousand distinct CDR3 sequences, 25% to 30% of them singletons. Sequenced input: PBMCs or a T cell subset sorted from them (not recorded which). The receptor source for this set is an adult woman who had mild COVID-19 (a few samples of this study predate the infection). Cell type and time point are not known.

J is TRBJ2-7 and V is TRBV5-1; D remains unclear. Germline loops: CDR1 SGHRS, CDR2 YFSETQ. V was cut by 4 bases and J by 5 bases, with 16 bases left in between. The CDR3 loop spans 14 amino acids. Here the CDR3 reads CASSRAGSSNEQYF. The CDR3 bases are TGCGCCAGCAGCCGCGCTGGGTCGTCTAACGAGCAGTACTTC.

The gene calls are TRBV12-3 or TRBV12-4 and TRBJ1-4; D uncertain. V lost 6 bases, J lost 0 bases, and 8 bases lay in between. The CDR3 runs 14 residues. In nucleotides, the CDR3 is TGTGCCAGCAGGGCCCGAGCAACTAATGAAAAACTGTTTTTT. Its translation is CASRARATNEKLFF.

This clonotype was counted a single time. The chain joins TRBV4-1 to TRBJ1-3; 7 positions match TRBD1. Germline values: CDR1 MGHRA, CDR2 YSYEKL. The CDR3 spans 17 residues. V gave up 2 bases and J gave up 4 bases; unmatched junction bases: 11. CDR3: CASSQIPQGVKGNTIYF. CDR3 nucleotides: TGCGCCAGCAGCCAAATCCCTCAGGGGGTGAAGGGAAACACCATATATTTT.

A word on this clonotype: This sequence may be a read error, since a much larger clone differs from it by one base. The rearrangement joins TRBV11-2 to TRBJ2-3; D call uncertain. Germline values: CDR1 SGHAT, CDR2 FQNNGV. V lost 1 base and J lost 2, with 4 bases in between. The CDR3 loop spans 13 amino acids. In nucleotides, the CDR3 is TGTGCCAGCAGCTTAGTCCACACAGATACGCAGTATTTT. This encodes CASSLVHTDTQYF.

This clonotype has more than one count but fewer than ten. The gene calls are TRBV5-5 and TRBJ2-1; tentatively, D is TRBD2 (5 bases). Germline V gives CDR1 SGHKS, CDR2 YYEKEE (reference sequence). The V gene lost 1 base and the J gene lost 2 bases, with 7 bases spanning the gap. The CDR3 runs 14 residues. CDR3 sequence: CASSLWETYNEQFF. CDR3 in DNA: TGTGCCAGCAGCTTGTGGGAGACCTACAATGAGCAGTTCTTC. Supplemented by reference TRBV5-5 and TRBJ2-1, the full variable domain reads DAGVTQSPTHLIKTRGQQVTLRCSPISGHKSVSWYQQVLGQGPQFIFQYYEKEERGRGNFPDRFSARQFPNYSSELNVNALLLGDSALYLCASSLWETYNEQFFGPGTRLTVL.

The V and J genes are TRBV7-8 and TRBJ2-1; TRBD2 matches at 7 bases. Trimming at V came to 1 base and at J to 7 bases, leaving 13 bases not matched to a gene. Germline CDR1 SGHVS, CDR2 FQNEAQ. The CDR3 contains 17 residues. DNA for the CDR3: TGTGCCAGCAGCTTAGTGGGGGGAGGGCTCCCGGGAAATGAGCAGTTCTTC. Translation gives CASSLVGGGLPGNEQFF.

J is TRBJ2-6 and V is TRBV9; D is perhaps TRBD1 or TRBD2 (5 bases each). Germline values: CDR1 SGDLS, CDR2 YYNGEE. The CDR3 spans 19 residues. V was clipped by 0 bases and J by 0 bases, with 16 bases between them. CDR3 protein: CASSVARGDLTSGANVLTF. CDR3 coding DNA: TGTGCCAGCAGCGTAGCTCGAGGGGACCTCACCTCTGGGGCCAACGTCCTGACTTTC.

This clonotype was observed a handful of times. The V and J genes are TRBV3-1 and TRBJ2-2, with 7 bases fitting TRBD1. V trimming: 6 bases; J trimming: 0 bases; junction bases outside the gene matches: 10. CDR1 is LGHDT, CDR2 YNNKEL, per germline (reference sequence). The CDR3 has 17 residues. CDR3 loop: CASSPSWTGTNTGELFF. The CDR3 bases are TGTGCCAGCAGTCCATCTTGGACAGGCACGAACACCGGGGAGCTGTTTTTT. Using reference TRBV3-1 and TRBJ2-2 for the parts outside the CDR3, the full variable domain is DTAVSQTPKYLVTQMGNDKSIKCEQNLGHDTMYWYKQDSKKFLKIMFSYNNKELIINETVPNRFSPKSPDKAHLNLHINSLELGDSAVYFCASSPSWTGTNTGELFFGEGSRLTVL.

The rearrangement joins TRBV6-5 to TRBJ2-7, with TRBD1 matching over 7 bases. Germline lookup yields CDR1 MNHEY and CDR2 SVGAGI. CDR3 length equals 14 residues. V was pared by 4 bases and J by 5 bases, with 8 bases of the junction left unmatched. The CDR3 nucleotides read TGTGCCAGCAGTTCAAGTGGACAGGTGGACGAGCAGTACTTC. Translating it yields CASSSSGQVDEQYF.

The genes are TRBV7-3 and TRBJ2-3; 7 positions agree with TRBD2. This CDR3 comprises 12 residues. Germline V gene sequence: CDR1 SGHTA, CDR2 FQGTGA. With V trimmed by 5 bases and J by 4 bases, 0 bases remained unmatched. CDR3 DNA sequence: TGTGCCAGCAGCGCGGGAGCAGATACGCAGTATTTT. This gives the protein CASSAGADTQYF.

The CDR3: CASSQDPTGRGGYTF. For the CDR3, the DNA is TGTGCCAGCAGCCAAGATCCGACAGGGAGAGGTGGCTACACCTTC. The chain has TRBV3-1 and TRBJ1-2; 7 bases fit TRBD1. CDR1 and CDR2 (germline): LGHDT, YNNKEL (reference sequence). CDR3 size: 15 residues. After removal of 0 bases from V and 7 bases from J, the junction contained 8 bases not matched to a gene.

This chain uses TRBV6-1 with TRBJ1-1; D uncertain. The CDR3 spans 13 residues. Germline CDR1 MNHNS, CDR2 SASEGT. V lost 6 bases and J lost 1, with 9 bases in between. CDR3 loop: CASRLTANTEAFF. DNA for the CDR3: TGTGCCAGCAGGTTGACTGCGAACACTGAAGCTTTCTTT.

This clonotype appeared a few times. J is TRBJ2-2 and V is TRBV20-1; 11 bases are shared with TRBD1. Looked up from germline, CDR1 is DFQATT and CDR2 is SNEGSKA (reference sequence). V shed 6 bases, J shed 7 bases, and the junction held 7 bases outside the gene matches. The CDR3 extends over 14 amino acids. The CDR3 loop is CSAPGTGGIGELFF. The CDR3 DNA reads TGCAGTGCCCCCGGGACAGGGGGGATCGGGGAGCTGTTTTTT.

This clonotype was picked up a small number of times. The genes are TRBV4-2 and TRBJ2-7, with D perhaps TRBD2 (6 bases). Germline loops: CDR1 LGHNA, CDR2 YNFKEQ. Trimming left V 0 bases short and J 3 bases short, with 15 bases between. The CDR3 is 16 residues long. The CDR3 bases are TGTGCCAGCAGCCAAGATCCGGGGACGGGGGTCTACGAGCAGTACTTC. Translation: CASSQDPGTGVYEQYF.

This clonotype was observed a few times. The V gene is TRBV10-3, the J gene TRBJ2-7; D may be TRBD1 (6 bases). The CDR3 has 14 amino acids. V lost 0 bases and J 6 bases, leaving 12 bases between the germline ends. Germline V gene data show CDR1 as ENHRY and CDR2 as SYGVKD. CDR3 bases: TGTGCCATCAGTGAGTCGAGACAGGCCGGCGAGCAGTACTTC. Its protein is CAISESRQAGEQYF.

V is TRBV5-6 and J is TRBJ2-7, with D possibly TRBD1 on 5 matching bases. The CDR3 runs to 17 residues. Trimming took 3 bases from V and 0 from J, leaving 19 bases between them. Germline loops: CDR1 SGHDT, CDR2 YYEEEE. This CDR3 reads CASSSSKTVQSSYEQYF. The CDR3 DNA sequence: TGTGCCAGCAGCTCTTCGAAGACAGTGCAAAGCTCCTACGAGCAGTACTTC.

This clonotype was counted between two and nine times. The rearrangement joins TRBV5-1 to TRBJ2-3, with 15 bases identical to TRBD2. Germline V gene sequence: CDR1 SGHRS, CDR2 YFSETQ. Germline trimming cut 3 bases from V and 0 bases from J; bases unmatched to any gene: 8. The length of the CDR3 is 19 residues. This chain's CDR3 is CASSSLPGLAGGSTDTQYF. CDR3 coding DNA: TGCGCCAGCAGCTCACTCCCGGGACTAGCGGGAGGAAGCACAGATACGCAGTATTTT.

The sample holds a few counts of this clonotype. The J gene is TRBJ1-2, the V gene TRBV6-5, with D hard to call. The CDR3 has 17 residues. Germline V gene sequence: CDR1 MNHEY, CDR2 SVGAGI. V was pared by 0 bases and J by 8 bases, with 22 bases between. The CDR3 here is CASSYSTYPRLVEGYTF. The CDR3 region has the DNA TGTGCCAGCAGTTACTCCACTTATCCGAGATTGGTCGAAGGCTACACCTTC.

The J gene is TRBJ2-5, the V gene TRBV9; D gene unclear. The CDR3 covers 13 residues. Germline assignment: CDR1 SGDLS and CDR2 YYNGEE. Between the trimmed V and J ends, which lost 3 bases and 4 bases, there was a span of 10 bases. Here the CDR3 reads CASSEQESETQYF. DNA for the CDR3: TGTGCCAGCAGCGAGCAGGAGTCAGAGACCCAGTACTTC.

This chain uses TRBV7-9 with TRBJ2-1; no clear D. The CDR3 runs to 13 residues. Germline V gene sequence: CDR1 SEHNR, CDR2 FQNEAQ (reference sequence). Trimming stripped 0 bases from V and 8 bases from J, with 8 bases between. The CDR3 coding sequence is TGTGCCAGCAGCTTAGCGCAGACCGATGAGCAGTTCTTC. This sequence encodes CASSLAQTDEQFF.

The rearrangement uses TRBV20-1 and TRBJ1-6; TRBD1 matches at 9 bases. V lost 6 bases and J lost 9; bases outside the gene matches: 9. In germline, CDR1 is DFQATT, CDR2 SNEGSKA (reference sequence). The CDR3 is made up of 14 amino acids. In DNA form, the CDR3 reads TGCAGTGCCACAAGACAGGGGGTAATTTCACCCCTCCACTTT. Amino acid sequence: CSATRQGVISPLHF.

The table lists this clonotype with a few counts. V gene TRBV5-1 combines with J gene TRBJ2-2; D may be TRBD1 (5 bases). Germline V lookup: CDR1 SGHRS, CDR2 YFSETQ. Trimming shortened V by 2 bases and J by 4 bases, and 9 bases separated the two germline ends. This CDR3 has 14 residues. The CDR3 nucleotides read TGCGCCAGCAGCTTTGACAGTCCCACCGGGGAGCTGTTTTTT. Encoded protein: CASSFDSPTGELFF.

The chain links TRBV19 to TRBJ1-5, with a tentative D call TRBD1 (5 bases). The CDR3 contains 15 residues. The V end was cut by 5 bases, the J end by 3 bases, with 14 bases between. The germline CDR1 and CDR2 sequences are LNHDA and SQIVND (reference sequence). The CDR3 here is CASSVRDYYNQPQHF. Here the CDR3 DNA reads TGTGCCAGTAGTGTTCGGGACTACTACAATCAGCCCCAGCATTTT.

This chain uses TRBV5-3 with TRBJ1-3; no definite D call. TRBV5-3 is treated as an ORF (open reading frame) with a function not yet certain. Between the trimmed V and J ends, which lost 0 bases and 1 base, there was a span of 8 bases. This CDR3 has 15 residues. The CDR3 DNA follows: TGTGCCAGAAGCTTGGCGGGCGCTTCTGGAAACACCATATATTTT. Amino acid sequence: CARSLAGASGNTIYF.

The CDR3 sequence: CASSQGGGSDEQYF. The CDR3 coding sequence is TGCGCCAGCAGCCAAGGGGGAGGGTCCGACGAGCAGTACTTC. The chain has TRBV4-1 and TRBJ2-7; the match to TRBD2 covers 7 bases. Trimming at V came to 1 base and at J to 5 bases, leaving 5 bases not matched to a gene. The CDR3 has 14 residues. Germline lookup yields CDR1 MGHRA and CDR2 YSYEKL.